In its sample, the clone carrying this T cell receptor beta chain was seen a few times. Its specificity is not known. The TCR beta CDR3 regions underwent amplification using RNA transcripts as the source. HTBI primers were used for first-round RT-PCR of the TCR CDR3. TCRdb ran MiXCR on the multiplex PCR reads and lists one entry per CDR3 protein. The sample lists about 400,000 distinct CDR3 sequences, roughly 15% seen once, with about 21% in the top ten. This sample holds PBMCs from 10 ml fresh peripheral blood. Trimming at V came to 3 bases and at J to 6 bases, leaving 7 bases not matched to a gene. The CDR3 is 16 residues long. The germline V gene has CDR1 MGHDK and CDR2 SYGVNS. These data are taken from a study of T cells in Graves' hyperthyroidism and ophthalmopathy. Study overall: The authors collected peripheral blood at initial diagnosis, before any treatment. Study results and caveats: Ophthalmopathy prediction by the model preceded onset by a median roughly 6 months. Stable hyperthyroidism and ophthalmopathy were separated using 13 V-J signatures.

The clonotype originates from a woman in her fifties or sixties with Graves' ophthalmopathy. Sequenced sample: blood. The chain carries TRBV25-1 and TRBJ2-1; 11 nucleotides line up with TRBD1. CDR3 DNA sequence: TGTGCCAGCAGTGACTGGGGACAGGGGGTCCGCAATGAGCAGTTCTTC. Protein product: CASSDWGQGVRNEQFF.